A single sample is the source of the 20 T cell receptor beta chains below, sequenced in a study of OX40 agonist ivuxolimab in advanced cancers. Data came from immunoSEQ multiplex PCR; TCRdb stores just in-frame clones and leaves some out. The sample has 76,000 or so clones; 93% are singletons. Sequenced material: CD4+ or CD8+ T cells sorted from blood, taken in a trial of the OX40 agonist ivuxolimab. These receptors all come from an adult with an advanced solid tumor such as melanoma, head and neck, liver or kidney cancer.

The gene calls are TRBV5-1 and TRBJ2-7; possible D gene TRBD1, 5 bases. Trimming left V 1 base short and J 0 bases short, with 8 bases between. CDR1 and CDR2 (germline): SGHRS, YFSETQ. There are 14 residues in the CDR3. This CDR3 is CASSLHRSSYEQYF. CDR3 DNA sequence: TGCGCCAGCAGCTTGCACAGGAGCTCCTACGAGCAGTACTTC.

J is TRBJ2-4 and V is TRBV7-9; TRBD1 matches at 8 bases. Trimming took 1 base from V and 1 from J; bases not matched to a gene: 3. This CDR3 has 16 residues. CDR1 and CDR2 from the germline V gene are SEHNR and FQNEAQ (reference sequence). The CDR3 sequence: CASSLVTGVAKNIQYF. CDR3 nucleotide sequence: TGTGCCAGCAGCTTAGTGACAGGGGTGGCCAAAAACATTCAGTACTTC.

The rearrangement uses TRBV10-3 and TRBJ2-7; tentatively, D is TRBD1 (5 bases). The V end was cut by 5 bases, the J end by 5 bases, with 10 bases between. This CDR3 region has 12 residues. Germline lookup yields CDR1 ENHRY and CDR2 SYGVKD. The chain's CDR3 is CAISPVRDEQYF. CDR3 bases: TGTGCCATCAGTCCGGTCAGGGACGAGCAGTACTTC.

The gene calls are TRBV2 and TRBJ1-1; D ambiguous. Trimming removed 8 bases from V and 1 base from J, with 5 bases in between. There are 11 residues in the CDR3. CDR1 SNHLY and CDR2 FYNNEI come from the germline V gene. CDR3 in amino acids: CASPKNTEAFF. The DNA for the CDR3 is TGTGCCAGCCCCAAGAACACTGAAGCTTTCTTT. The complete variable domain, with remaining parts taken from reference TRBV2 and TRBJ1-1, reads EPEVTQTPSHQVTQMGQEVILRCVPISNHLYFYWYRQILGQKVEFLVSFYNNEISEKSEIFDDQFSVERPDGSNFTLKIRSTKLEDSAMYFCASPKNTEAFFGQGTRLTVV.

The V gene is TRBV6-1, the J gene TRBJ1-2; no clear D gene. V was clipped by 3 bases and J by 0 bases, with 5 bases between them. This CDR3 comprises 13 residues. From germline, CDR1 is MNHNS and CDR2 SASEGT. CDR3 protein: CASSELANYGYTF. As DNA, the CDR3 is TGTGCCAGCAGTGAGTTAGCTAACTATGGCTACACCTTC.

This clone was observed a single time. V is TRBV7-2 and J is TRBJ1-1; 7 bases match TRBD1. CDR3 length equals 12 residues. Germline V gene data show CDR1 as SGHTA and CDR2 as FQGNSA. V was clipped by 3 bases and J by 6 bases; unmatched bases: 1. CDR3 sequence reads: CASSFGQAEAFF. For the CDR3, the DNA is TGTGCCAGCAGCTTCGGACAGGCTGAAGCTTTCTTT.

This chain uses TRBV2 with TRBJ2-1, with 9 bases that match TRBD2. The CDR3 is 18 amino acids. The V and J ends lost 2 bases and 0 bases, in that order; junction bases with no gene match: 8. The germline CDR1 and CDR2 sequences are SNHLY and FYNNEI. CDR3 residues: CASSEILAGTSSYNEQFF. CDR3 sequence (DNA): TGTGCCAGCAGTGAAATTCTAGCGGGAACGAGCTCCTACAATGAGCAGTTCTTC.

This sequence joins TRBV4-1 and TRBJ2-5; no clear D gene. CDR1 MGHRA and CDR2 YSYEKL come from the germline V gene. V was trimmed by 2 bases and J by 4 bases, leaving 8 bases between them. This CDR3 spans 13 amino acids. The CDR3 DNA is TGCGCCAGCAGCCAACGGCGGTCAGAGACCCAGTACTTC. This translates into CASSQRRSETQYF.

Written as DNA, the CDR3 is TGTGCCAGCAGCCCTACCCTTGGGATGCAAGAGACCCAGTACTTC. Translation gives CASSPTLGMQETQYF. The rearrangement uses TRBV9 and TRBJ2-5; D unresolved. Germline values: CDR1 SGDLS, CDR2 YYNGEE. The CDR3 contains 15 residues. Trimming took 4 bases from V and 2 from J, leaving 15 bases between them.

The chain has TRBV7-6 and TRBJ2-1, with 9 bases identical to TRBD2. This CDR3 region has 13 residues. CDR1 and CDR2 from the germline V gene are SGHVS and FNYEAQ. Unmatched junction bases numbered 8, after V lost 2 bases and J lost 15 bases. CDR3 sequence reads: CASSLKASGDRFF. Written as DNA, the CDR3 is TGTGCCAGCAGCTTAAAGGCTAGCGGGGATCGGTTCTTC.

The rearrangement joins TRBV2 to TRBJ2-7; possible D gene TRBD1, 5 bases. Germline V lookup: CDR1 SNHLY, CDR2 FYNNEI. V gave up 2 bases and J gave up 9 bases, with 5 bases separating them. The CDR3 loop spans 10 amino acids. The CDR3 loop is CASSERGQYF. The CDR3 DNA follows: TGTGCCAGCAGTGAAAGGGGGCAGTACTTC.

This chain connects TRBV7-9 to TRBJ2-7; D unresolved. V lost 3 bases to trimming and J lost 2 bases, with 8 bases between them. This CDR3 spans 13 amino acids. Germline V gives CDR1 SEHNR, CDR2 FQNEAQ (reference sequence). The DNA for the CDR3 is TGTGCCAGCAGCTTTCAACCCACCTACGAGCAGTACTTC. This codes for CASSFQPTYEQYF.

The chain links TRBV7-9 to TRBJ1-2; TRBD1 aligns across 7 bases. This CDR3 has 12 amino acids. Per the germline V gene, CDR1 is SEHNR and CDR2 is FQNEAQ (reference sequence). V gave up 5 bases and J gave up 3 bases; unmatched junction bases: 0. The chain's CDR3 is CASSQGDYGYTF. The DNA for the CDR3 is TGTGCCAGCAGCCAGGGGGACTATGGCTACACCTTC.

This clone was seen only a few times. The chain combines TRBV30 with TRBJ1-1; TRBD1 might be the D (6 bases). Germline V gives CDR1 GTSNPN, CDR2 SVGIG (reference sequence). Trimming left V 3 bases short and J 5 bases short, with 13 bases between. The CDR3 is 13 residues long. The chain's CDR3 is CAWSQGQGTEAFF. The CDR3 region has the DNA TGTGCCTGGAGCCAGGGGCAGGGAACTGAAGCTTTCTTT.

The chain combines TRBV11-2 with TRBJ2-1, with 7 bases lining up with TRBD1. The germline V gene has CDR1 SGHAT and CDR2 FQNNGV. The CDR3 sequence is 19 residues long. V dropped 0 bases and J dropped 6; count of bases not matched to a gene: 17. In DNA, the CDR3 is TGTGCCAGCAGCTTAGACGGGCGGTTTAGACAGGGTAAAGGCAATGAGCAGTTCTTC. Its translation: CASSLDGRFRQGKGNEQFF.

The rearrangement links TRBV29-1 to TRBJ1-2; possibly TRBD1 for D (6 bases). Germline values: CDR1 SQVTM, CDR2 ANQGSEA. V was clipped by 6 bases and J by 0 bases, with 14 bases between them. This CDR3 contains 14 residues. The CDR3 loop is CSVVTQGANYGYTF. The CDR3 coding sequence is TGCAGCGTGGTTACACAGGGCGCTAACTATGGCTACACCTTC.

This chain connects TRBV4-1 to TRBJ1-1; D not resolved. The CDR3 spans 13 residues. Germline CDR1 MGHRA, CDR2 YSYEKL. V was pared by 1 base and J by 10 bases, with 13 bases between. CDR3 sequence reads: CASSQAGRERAFF. The CDR3 nucleotides read TGCGCCAGCAGCCAAGCCGGCAGAGAAAGAGCTTTCTTT.

In this sample, this clone turned up once. The gene calls are TRBV29-1 and TRBJ1-2, with D tentatively TRBD1 (5 bases). The CDR3 has 13 residues. CDR1 SQVTM and CDR2 ANQGSEA come from the germline V gene. V dropped 0 bases and J dropped 4 bases, with 9 bases sitting between them. The CDR3 DNA reads as TGCAGCGTTGAAGAGGGGCGAGGCTATGGCTACACCTTC. The encoded protein is CSVEEGRGYGYTF. Full variable domain (rest looked up from reference TRBV29-1 and TRBJ1-2): SAVISQKPSRDICQRGTSLTIQCQVDSQVTMMFWYRQQPGQSLTLIATANQGSEATYESGFVIDKFPISRPNLTFSTLTVSNMSPEDSSIYLCSVEEGRGYGYTFGSGTRLTVV.

The chain has TRBV6-5 and TRBJ2-1; unclear D gene. The V end lost 4 bases, the J end lost 8 bases, and 12 bases lay between the germline ends. Germline V gives CDR1 MNHEY, CDR2 SVGAGI. CDR3 length: 13 residues. CDR3 nucleotide sequence: TGTGCCAGCAGTTTCCACCGCGGCGATGAGCAGTTCTTC. Translation gives CASSFHRGDEQFF.

This clone was picked up a small number of times. The V and J genes are TRBV19 and TRBJ1-1; D perhaps matches TRBD1 (5 bases). CDR1 and CDR2 from the germline V gene are LNHDA and SQIVND (reference sequence). The V end lost 5 bases, the J end lost 10 bases, and 20 bases lay between the germline ends. This CDR3 has 14 residues. The CDR3 DNA is TGTGCCAGTAGTCCCCCGCTCCAGGGAAGGCCAGCTTTCTTT. Translating it yields CASSPPLQGRPAFF.